One sample yielded the 13 T cell receptor beta chains listed below, sequenced in a study of post-analysis software for immune sequencing data. Study conclusions and caveats: Compared with controls, patients had more of about 5 TRBV segments, including TRBV5-6, TRBV5-1 and TRBV20-1.

Sequencing libraries made from TCR beta cDNA carried unique molecular identifiers. TCRdb ran MiXCR on the PCR reads and lists one entry per CDR3 protein. In the table there are around 190,000 distinct CDR3 sequences, about 30% of which are singletons. These receptors have no identified antigens. The sample consisted of blood. The receptors stem from a girl younger than 18 with multiple sclerosis.

Only one count was recorded for this clonotype. This chain connects TRBV25-1 to TRBJ2-2; D remains ambiguous. Trimming took 3 bases from V and 6 from J, leaving 5 bases between them. The germline gives CDR1 MGHDK, CDR2 SYGVNS. The CDR3 is made up of 12 amino acids. This CDR3 reads CASSDSPGELFF. The CDR3 nucleotides are TGTGCCAGCAGTGACAGCCCCGGGGAGCTGTTTTTT.

The count of this clonotype is one. This may stem from a read error, because a much larger clone lies one nucleotide away. The chain combines TRBV6-6 with TRBJ2-5; 14 bases are shared with TRBD2. The DNA end lines up better with TRBJ2-1; the J call may be wrong. From germline, CDR1 is MNHNY and CDR2 SVGAGI (reference sequence). The CDR3 is 16 residues long. The CDR3 loop is CASSYGLAGGKETQFF. CDR3 in DNA: TGTGCCAGCAGTTACGGACTAGCGGGGGGTAAAGAGACCCAGTTCTTC.

The chain uses TRBV12-3 or TRBV12-4 and TRBJ1-5, with D possibly TRBD1 on 5 matching bases. The CDR3 spans 16 residues. V dropped 3 bases and J dropped 4 bases, with 16 bases sitting between them. This CDR3 is CASSLGSRGDNQPQHF. The CDR3 bases are TGTGCCAGCAGTTTGGGGTCGAGAGGGGATAATCAGCCCCAGCATTTT.

This clonotype was detected only a few times. The rearrangement links TRBV20-1 to TRBJ1-6, with D hard to call. The germline V gene encodes CDR1 DFQATT and CDR2 SNEGSKA (reference sequence). V lost 5 bases and J 4 bases, leaving 9 bases between the germline ends. The CDR3 is 13 residues long. Here the CDR3 DNA reads TGCAGTGCTCGACCCCGGTATAATTCACCCCTCCACTTT. Residues: CSARPRYNSPLHF.

This chain connects TRBV27 to TRBJ2-6, with TRBD1 matching 8 bases. The V gene end was trimmed by 2 bases and the J gene end by 0 bases; junction bases not matched to a gene: 6. The CDR3 length is 18 residues. Germline CDR1 and CDR2: MNHEY and SMNVEV (reference sequence). CDR3 sequence: CASSLATGDHSGANVLTF. The CDR3 coding sequence is TGTGCCAGCAGTTTAGCGACAGGGGACCACTCTGGGGCCAACGTCCTGACTTTC.

This clonotype appeared many times. The chain is built from TRBV9 and TRBJ2-3; D gene uncertain. V was shortened by 4 bases and J by 5 bases, with 8 bases between the two germline ends. Per the germline V gene, CDR1 is SGDLS and CDR2 is YYNGEE. CDR3 length equals 12 residues. The CDR3 region has the DNA TGTGCCAGCAGCCCGGAGAGAGATACGCAGTATTTT. Amino acid sequence: CASSPERDTQYF.

In its sample, this clonotype was seen a few times. The rearrangement links TRBV15 to TRBJ1-2, with D unclear. The CDR3 is 17 residues long. The V gene's germline CDR1 is LNHNV and CDR2 YYDKDF (reference sequence). Trimming pared 1 base from V and 0 bases from J, leaving 15 bases between. The CDR3 protein is CATSRGVRPGTNYGYTF. The CDR3 nucleotides are TGTGCCACCAGCAGAGGGGTTAGGCCGGGGACTAACTATGGCTACACCTTC. The whole variable domain, remainder taken from reference TRBV15 and TRBJ1-2, is DAMVIQNPRYQVTQFGKPVTLSCSQTLNHNVMYWYQQKSSQAPKLLFHYYDKDFNNEADTPDNFQSRRPNTSFCFLDIRSPGLGDTAMYLCATSRGVRPGTNYGYTFGSGTRLTVV.

This chain uses TRBV3-1 with TRBJ2-3, with TRBD2 as a possible D gene (7 bases). Trimming cost V 1 base and J 8 bases, with 16 bases left between them. Germline CDR1 is LGHDT and CDR2 is YNNKEL (reference sequence). The CDR3 is made up of 15 amino acids. The DNA of the CDR3 is TGTGCCAGCAGCCAAGTCACGGGGGGCCGTATTACGCAGTATTTT. This sequence encodes CASSQVTGGRITQYF.

This clonotype was seen many times. The chain uses TRBV6-5 and TRBJ1-2; 8 nucleotides agree with TRBD1. The germline gives CDR1 MNHEY, CDR2 SVGAGI. J was trimmed by 8 bases and V by 6 bases; bases with no gene match: 8. The CDR3 runs to 13 residues. CDR3 nucleotides: TGTGCCAGCAGGAGACAGGGGTTGGTAGGCTACACCTTC. It translates to CASRRQGLVGYTF.

This clonotype was picked up many times. CDR3: CSARDPLAFMNTEAFF. The CDR3 DNA reads as TGCAGTGCTAGAGATCCCCTGGCATTCATGAACACTGAAGCTTTCTTT. This sequence joins TRBV20-1 and TRBJ1-1; D is unresolved. CDR1 is DFQATT and CDR2 is SNEGSKA in the germline V gene (reference sequence). CDR3 length equals 16 residues. The V gene lost 0 bases and the J gene lost 0 bases, with 14 bases spanning the gap.

In its sample, this clonotype was seen many times. The gene calls are TRBV29-1 and TRBJ2-1, with 10 nucleotides matching TRBD1. The CDR3 is made up of 13 amino acids. The germline V gene encodes CDR1 SQVTM and CDR2 ANQGSEA. Trimming at V came to 4 bases and at J to 3 bases, leaving 0 bases not matched to a gene. CDR3 nucleotides: TGCAGCGTTGGGACAGGGGGCTACAATGAGCAGTTCTTC. Residues: CSVGTGGYNEQFF.

The rearrangement links TRBV12-3 or TRBV12-4 to TRBJ2-3, with D unclear. V was pared by 5 bases and J by 1 base, with 10 bases between. CDR3 length: 14 residues. DNA for the CDR3: TGTGCCAGCAGTCCCAAAGGCCGCACAGATACGCAGTATTTT. Translating it yields CASSPKGRTDTQYF.

This chain links TRBV29-1 with TRBJ2-5, with 8 bases that match TRBD2. Germline trimming cut 5 bases from V and 5 bases from J; bases unmatched to any gene: 7. This CDR3 is built from 13 residues. Germline CDR1 is SQVTM and CDR2 is ANQGSEA. The CDR3 DNA is TGCAGCGTTTGGCGGGAGGCGGGTGAGACCCAGTACTTC. Translating it yields CSVWREAGETQYF.